Shown below are 11 T cell receptor beta chains from a single sample sequenced in a study of identical twins. MiXCR, applied by TCRdb to the 5' RACE reads, yields one record per CDR3 protein. The repertoire includes some 500,000 distinct CDR3 sequences, just under 10% of them detected once, and 2.5% to 3% sits in the top ten. This same sample was also taken into another study, of yellow fever vaccine responses in identical twins.

Sequenced sample: PBMCs. These receptors originate from a young woman in good health.

The chain carries TRBV1 and TRBJ2-2; whether TRBD1, the table's D call, matches the DNA was not checked. TRBV1 is classified as a pseudogene. The CDR3 consists of 15 residues. CDR3 sequence (DNA): TGCACCAGCCTCGGGGGGGGGATAGGCACCGGGGAGCTGTTTTTT. It translates to CTSLGGGIGTGELFF.

This clonotype was counted ten times or more. The J gene is TRBJ1-1, the V gene TRBV20-1; D might be TRBD1 (6 bases). CDR3 length: 14 residues. V was shortened by 1 base and J by 2 bases, with 11 bases between the two germline ends. Germline V gene lookup returns CDR1 DFQATT and CDR2 SNEGSKA (reference sequence). In DNA form, the CDR3 reads TGCAGTGCTAGAGTAACAGGGAATAACACTGAAGCTTTCTTT. Amino acid sequence: CSARVTGNNTEAFF.

This clonotype has ten or more counts. CDR3 in DNA: TGCAGCGTTAGGAAAGACGAGCAGTACTTC. It specifies CSVRKDEQYF. This chain links TRBV29-1 with TRBJ2-7; no clear D. The V end was cut by 5 bases, the J end by 5 bases, with 7 bases between. Germline V gives CDR1 SQVTM, CDR2 ANQGSEA. The CDR3 is 10 amino acids.

The table lists this clonotype with many counts. The chain is built from TRBV27 and TRBJ2-7; no firm D call. Trimming stripped 8 bases from V and 0 bases from J, with 11 bases between. Per germline, CDR1 MNHEY and CDR2 SMNVEV (reference sequence). This CDR3 is built from 13 residues. CDR3 residues: CASESLSSYEQYF. In DNA form, the CDR3 reads TGTGCCAGCGAAAGTTTAAGCTCCTACGAGCAGTACTTC.

The chain carries TRBV25-1 and TRBJ2-7; no reliable D call. The CDR3 has 16 residues. V lost 5 bases to trimming and J lost 5 bases, with 22 bases between them. Germline CDR1 reads MGHDK; CDR2 reads SYGVNS. The CDR3 DNA is TGTGCCAGCAGTCCTACGAAAGGCTTGGGTCGCCACGAGCAGTACTTC. Protein sequence: CASSPTKGLGRHEQYF.

This clonotype was recorded many times. V gene TRBV14 combines with J gene TRBJ2-5; the D is unclear. The CDR3 length is 15 residues. Trimming removed 2 bases at V and 2 bases at J, with 12 bases between. The germline V gene encodes CDR1 SGHDN and CDR2 FVKESK. The CDR3 spells CASSQIRSGQETQYF. Here the CDR3 DNA reads TGTGCCAGCAGCCAAATCCGGTCCGGGCAAGAGACCCAGTACTTC.

The rearrangement joins TRBV15 to TRBJ1-1, with D unclear. V lost 0 bases and J lost 1, with 9 bases in between. From germline, CDR1 is LNHNV and CDR2 YYDKDF (reference sequence). The CDR3 is 15 residues long. Here the CDR3 DNA reads TGTGCCACCAGCAGAGATCTGGGTGGGAACACTGAAGCTTTCTTT. Protein product: CATSRDLGGNTEAFF.

The rearrangement joins TRBV2 to TRBJ2-7; TRBD2 matches at 10 bases. Per the germline V gene, CDR1 is SNHLY and CDR2 is FYNNEI. Losses at the gene ends were 5 bases for V and 3 bases for J; bases not matched to a gene: 4. This CDR3 spans 14 amino acids. CDR3: CASSTTSGFYEQYF. Written as DNA, the CDR3 is TGTGCCAGCAGTACGACTAGCGGGTTCTACGAGCAGTACTTC.

This clonotype was observed a few times. The J gene is TRBJ2-3, the V gene TRBV7-8, with D perhaps TRBD2 (5 bases). Trimming shortened V by 7 bases and J by 1 base, and 12 bases separated the two germline ends. Germline V gene sequence: CDR1 SGHVS, CDR2 FQNEAQ. The CDR3 runs to 14 residues. The CDR3 bases are TGTGCCAGCATCCGGGGATCGCGCACAGATACGCAGTATTTT. Translated: CASIRGSRTDTQYF.

This rearrangement joins TRBV6-1 to TRBJ2-1; TRBD2 is a possible D gene (6 bases). The germline V and J ends were trimmed by 6 bases and 0 bases, with 12 bases remaining between them. The CDR3 extends over 15 amino acids. Looked up from germline, CDR1 is MNHNS and CDR2 is SASEGT. The CDR3 reads CASSLRDFSYNEQFF. CDR3 nucleotide sequence: TGTGCCAGCAGCCTCCGGGACTTCTCCTACAATGAGCAGTTCTTC.

This clonotype was observed a handful of times. The J gene is TRBJ2-5, the V gene TRBV29-1; 7 bases match TRBD2. Trimming at V came to 4 bases and at J to 4 bases, leaving 3 bases not matched to a gene. Germline V gives CDR1 SQVTM, CDR2 ANQGSEA. This CDR3 comprises 12 residues. CDR3 in amino acids: CSVGASGETQYF. The DNA of the CDR3 is TGCAGCGTTGGGGCTAGCGGAGAGACCCAGTACTTC.